The 10 T cell receptor beta chains reported below all come from one sample, sequenced in a study of T cell responses to AZD1222 COVID-19 vaccine. TCRdb keeps only in-frame clones here, not all; method: immunoSEQ multiplex PCR. The table records tens of thousands of clones, around 90% of them present only once. Sequencing used peripheral blood, obtained on day 0 of AZD1222 vaccination. All receptors come from an adult in good health.

J is TRBJ2-2 and V is TRBV4-2; 8 nucleotides match TRBD2. The V gene end was trimmed by 0 bases and the J gene end by 1 base; junction bases not matched to a gene: 1. This CDR3 is 16 amino acids long. Germline CDR1 and CDR2: LGHNA and YNFKEQ. In DNA, the CDR3 is TGTGCCAGCAGCCAAGATACTAGCGGGAACACCGGGGAGCTGTTTTTT. Its protein is CASSQDTSGNTGELFF.

The J gene is TRBJ1-3, the V gene TRBV3-1 (or the pseudogene TRBV3-2); 9 nucleotides line up with TRBD1. V shed 3 bases, J shed 0 bases, and the junction held 6 bases outside the gene matches. The CDR3 sequence is 17 residues long. Per the germline V gene, CDR1 is LGHDT and CDR2 is YNNKEL (reference sequence). The CDR3 DNA reads as TGTGCCAGCAGCCACGGGACAGGGCAGCACTCTGGAAACACCATATATTTT. Encoded protein: CASSHGTGQHSGNTIYF.

The rearrangement uses TRBV5-1 and TRBJ2-1; TRBD1 agrees at 8 bases. The CDR3 is 13 residues long. Germline values: CDR1 SGHRS, CDR2 YFSETQ. V lost 2 bases to trimming and J lost 6 bases; unmatched junction nucleotides: 1. Here the CDR3 DNA reads TGCGCCAGCAGCTTACAGGGGGGCAATGAGCAGTTCTTC. This translates into CASSLQGGNEQFF.

The chain recombines TRBV7-9 with TRBJ2-3, with 10 bases lining up with TRBD2. This CDR3 comprises 16 residues. Per the germline V gene, CDR1 is SEHNR and CDR2 is FQNEAQ (reference sequence). Germline trimming cut 1 base from V and 3 bases from J; bases unmatched to any gene: 4. CDR3 coding DNA: TGTGCCAGCAGCTTAGGAGCTAGCGGGGGTACAGATACGCAGTATTTT. Protein: CASSLGASGGTDTQYF.

The chain joins TRBV18 to TRBJ2-2; no clear D. Germline lookup yields CDR1 KGHSH and CDR2 LQKENI. CDR3 size: 18 residues. V shed 3 bases and J shed 0 bases, with 17 bases lying between them. As DNA, the CDR3 is TGTGCCAGCTCACCTAGGACCCTGGGGTTCGCGAACACCGGGGAGCTGTTTTTT. Encoded protein: CASSPRTLGFANTGELFF.

V is TRBV7-9 and J is TRBJ1-4; D is undetermined. Between the trimmed V and J ends, which lost 1 base and 7 bases, there was a span of 10 bases. The germline V gene encodes CDR1 SEHNR and CDR2 FQNEAQ (reference sequence). The CDR3 spans 14 residues. CDR3 nucleotides: TGTGCCAGCAGCTTAGATAGACGTGGTGAAAAACTGTTTTTT. Protein product: CASSLDRRGEKLFF.

The J gene is TRBJ1-1, the V gene TRBV5-5; TRBD1 aligns across 9 bases. This CDR3 spans 14 amino acids. V dropped 5 bases and J dropped 3; count of bases not matched to a gene: 5. Germline-derived CDR1 and CDR2 are SGHKS and YYEKEE (reference sequence). The CDR3 region is CASRIQGAYTEAFF. CDR3 nucleotide sequence: TGTGCCAGCAGGATACAGGGGGCATACACTGAAGCTTTCTTT.

This chain connects TRBV5-6 to TRBJ2-7; D may be TRBD2 (6 bases). The V end lost 1 base, the J end lost 1 base, and 9 bases lay between the germline ends. This CDR3 is 14 amino acids long. CDR1 is SGHDT and CDR2 is YYEEEE in the germline V gene. In nucleotides, the CDR3 is TGTGCCAGCAGCTTGTCGGGGGTATCCTACGAGCAGTACTTC. This gives the protein CASSLSGVSYEQYF.

The chain joins TRBV5-5 to TRBJ2-7; D is uncertain. Per germline, CDR1 SGHKS and CDR2 YYEKEE (reference sequence). The CDR3 extends over 16 amino acids. Trimming removed 6 bases from V and 6 bases from J, with 25 bases in between. DNA of the CDR3: TGTGCCAGCACCCGGCAGGCCGGGTTGACTTCCCTCGAGCAGTACTTC. Amino acids: CASTRQAGLTSLEQYF.

The rearrangement uses TRBV9 and TRBJ2-7; maybe TRBD2 (5 bases). CDR1 SGDLS and CDR2 YYNGEE come from the germline V gene. This CDR3 contains 13 residues. Between the trimmed V and J ends, which lost 0 bases and 3 bases, there was a span of 7 bases. CDR3 amino acids: CASSVGGYYEQYF. Here the CDR3 DNA reads TGTGCCAGCAGCGTAGGAGGGTACTACGAGCAGTACTTC.